The 10 T cell receptor beta chains reported below all come from one sample, sequenced in a study of beta chain features in type 1 diabetes. The investigators reverse transcribed all of the isolated RNA, so they sequenced expressed TCRB transcripts. Data came from immunoSEQ multiplex PCR; TCRdb stores just in-frame clones and leaves some out. The sample yields 250,000 to 300,000 clones, under 8.5% seen once. The sequenced sample was central memory CD4+ T cells from blood. The receptor source for this set is a woman younger than 30 in good health.

This clone turned up a few times. The CDR3 DNA sequence: TGTGCCAGCAAGGCAGCCAGCTCCTACAATGAGCAGTTCTTC. Its translation: CASKAASSYNEQFF. This rearrangement joins TRBV7-8 to TRBJ2-1; D is unclear. This CDR3 is built from 14 residues. The germline V gene has CDR1 SGHVS and CDR2 FQNEAQ. V dropped 7 bases and J dropped 0 bases, with 10 bases sitting between them.

The V and J genes are TRBV11-3 and TRBJ2-7, with 8 bases matching TRBD1. The V gene end was trimmed by 1 base and the J gene end by 4 bases; junction bases not matched to a gene: 3. The CDR3 loop spans 14 amino acids. CDR1 SGHNT and CDR2 YENEEA come from the germline V gene. CDR3 bases: TGTGCCAGCAGCTTAGGACGGGACAGGTACGAGCAGTACTTC. Translating it yields CASSLGRDRYEQYF.

This clone has a count of ten or more. This sequence joins TRBV30 and TRBJ2-7, with D unresolved. Germline values: CDR1 GTSNPN, CDR2 SVGIG (reference sequence). CDR3 length: 17 amino acids. Trimming cost V 2 bases and J 1 base, with 21 bases left between them. CDR3 nucleotide sequence: TGTGCCTGGAGTCCCAAGCCCCTCCGGGCCCTGTCCTACGAGCAGTACTTC. Translating gives CAWSPKPLRALSYEQYF.

The CDR3 protein is CASSRGEWTDTQYF. The CDR3 DNA reads as TGTGCCAGCAGCCGAGGGGAGTGGACAGATACGCAGTATTTT. J is TRBJ2-3 and V is TRBV11-3; D possibly matches TRBD1 or TRBD2 (5 bases each). The CDR3 covers 14 residues. Trimming took 5 bases from V and 3 from J, leaving 12 bases between them. Germline V lookup: CDR1 SGHNT, CDR2 YENEEA.

The chain recombines TRBV7-2 with TRBJ2-3; possible D gene TRBD1, 5 bases. CDR3 length: 13 residues. Trimming left V 3 bases short and J 5 bases short, with 9 bases between. CDR1 SGHTA and CDR2 FQGNSA come from the germline V gene. This CDR3 reads CASSFGHQDTQYF. The CDR3 DNA is TGTGCCAGCAGCTTCGGACACCAAGATACGCAGTATTTT.

This clone was counted between two and nine times. Here the CDR3 reads CASSAREGPNSPLHF. The CDR3 coding sequence is TGTGCCAGCAGTGCCCGAGAGGGACCTAATTCACCCCTCCACTTT. V gene TRBV25-1 combines with J gene TRBJ1-6, with D maybe TRBD1 (5 bases). The CDR3 extends over 15 amino acids. V was cut by 4 bases and J by 6 bases, with 13 bases left in between. The V gene's germline CDR1 is MGHDK and CDR2 SYGVNS.

V usage is TRBV7-2 and J usage is TRBJ2-4; no clear D. The CDR3 has 14 residues. The germline V and J ends were trimmed by 1 base and 3 bases, with 7 bases remaining between them. Per germline, CDR1 SGHTA and CDR2 FQGNSA. This chain's CDR3 is CASSLGDIKNIQYF. The CDR3 DNA reads as TGTGCCAGCAGCTTAGGTGACATCAAAAACATTCAGTACTTC.

The chain couples TRBV28 to TRBJ1-1; D remains ambiguous. Trimming removed 3 bases at V and 1 base at J, with 12 bases between. There are 15 residues in the CDR3. CDR1 and CDR2 (germline): MDHEN, SYDVKM. CDR3: CASSFTGAGNTEAFF. DNA of the CDR3: TGTGCCAGCAGTTTCACCGGAGCAGGGAACACTGAAGCTTTCTTT.

This clone was detected a few times. V is TRBV25-1 and J is TRBJ2-4; perhaps D is TRBD1 or TRBD2 (5 bases each). Germline V lookup: CDR1 MGHDK, CDR2 SYGVNS. CDR3 size: 14 residues. Trimming left V 5 bases short and J 3 bases short, with 11 bases between. The CDR3, as DNA: TGTGCCAGCAGTAGGGGCCGGGGCAAAAACATTCAGTACTTC. It yields the protein CASSRGRGKNIQYF. The whole variable domain, filled in from reference TRBV25-1 and TRBJ2-4, reads EADIYQTPRYLVIGTGKKITLECSQTMGHDKMYWYQQDPGMELHLIHYSYGVNSTEKGDLSSESTVSRIRTEHFPLTLESARPSHTSQYLCASSRGRGKNIQYFGAGTRLSVL.

For the CDR3, the DNA is TGCGCCAGCAGCTTGCAGGGGGCGCATGAGCAGTTCTTC. It specifies CASSLQGAHEQFF. This sequence joins TRBV5-1 and TRBJ2-1; the match to TRBD1 covers 8 bases. The J segment lost 8 bases and the V segment lost 1 base, leaving 2 bases of the junction unmatched. The CDR3 is 13 residues long. Germline V gene sequence: CDR1 SGHRS, CDR2 YFSETQ.